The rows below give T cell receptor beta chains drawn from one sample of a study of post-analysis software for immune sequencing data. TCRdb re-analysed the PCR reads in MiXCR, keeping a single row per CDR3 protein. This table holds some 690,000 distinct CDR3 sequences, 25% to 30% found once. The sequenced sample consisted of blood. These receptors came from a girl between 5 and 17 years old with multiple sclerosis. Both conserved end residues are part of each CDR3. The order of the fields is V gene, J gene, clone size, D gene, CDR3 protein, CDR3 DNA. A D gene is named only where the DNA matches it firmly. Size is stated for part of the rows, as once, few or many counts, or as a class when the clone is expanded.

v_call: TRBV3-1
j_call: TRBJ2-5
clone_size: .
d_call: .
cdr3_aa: CASSQARGHETQYF
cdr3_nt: TGTGCCAGCAGCCAAGCCAGGGGCCATGAGACCCAGTACTTC

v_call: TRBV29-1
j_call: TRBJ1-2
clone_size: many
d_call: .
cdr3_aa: CSVGDLDSGGYTF
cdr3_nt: TGCAGCGTGGGGGACCTGGACAGCGGTGGCTACACCTTC

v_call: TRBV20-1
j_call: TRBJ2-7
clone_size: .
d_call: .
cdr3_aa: CSAISRVEAANEQYF
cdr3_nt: TGCAGTGCTATTTCGAGGGTCGAAGCTGCAAACGAGCAGTACTTC

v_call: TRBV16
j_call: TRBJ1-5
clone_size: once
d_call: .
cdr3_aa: CASSRAGRNQPQHF
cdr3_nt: TGTGCCAGCAGCCGAGCGGGTCGCAATCAGCCCCAGCATTTT

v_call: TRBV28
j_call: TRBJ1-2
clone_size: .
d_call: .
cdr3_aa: CASSLSWGDYGYTF
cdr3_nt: TGTGCCAGCAGTTTGAGCTGGGGGGACTATGGCTACACCTTC

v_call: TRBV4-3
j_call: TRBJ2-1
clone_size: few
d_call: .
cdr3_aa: CASSLPPTSSYNEQFF
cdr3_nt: TGCGCCAGCAGCCTCCCCCCAACGAGCTCCTACAATGAGCAGTTCTTC

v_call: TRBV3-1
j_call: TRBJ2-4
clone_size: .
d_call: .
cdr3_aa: CASSPNLQAKNIQYF
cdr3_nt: TGTGCCAGCAGCCCGAACCTTCAGGCCAAAAACATTCAGTACTTC

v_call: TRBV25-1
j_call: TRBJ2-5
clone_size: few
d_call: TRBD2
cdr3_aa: CASSELAGPEETQYF
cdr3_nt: TGTGCCAGCAGTGAACTAGCGGGGCCGGAAGAGACCCAGTACTTC

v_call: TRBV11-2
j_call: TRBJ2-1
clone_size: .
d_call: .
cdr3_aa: CASRDSRRNEQFF
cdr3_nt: TGTGCCAGCCGGGACTCCCGTCGGAATGAGCAGTTCTTC

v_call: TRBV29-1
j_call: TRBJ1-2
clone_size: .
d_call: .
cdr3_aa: CSVDGVEANYGYTF
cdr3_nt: TGCAGCGTTGATGGGGTGGAGGCCAACTATGGCTACACCTTC

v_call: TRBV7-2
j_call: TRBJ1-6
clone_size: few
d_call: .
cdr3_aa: CASSLSARSPLHF
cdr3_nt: TGTGCCAGCAGCTTATCGGCCCGGTCACCCCTCCACTTT

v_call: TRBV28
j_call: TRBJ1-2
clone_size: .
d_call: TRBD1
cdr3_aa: CASRSAGQGHGYTF
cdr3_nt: TGTGCCAGCAGGTCGGCCGGACAGGGGCATGGCTACACCTTC

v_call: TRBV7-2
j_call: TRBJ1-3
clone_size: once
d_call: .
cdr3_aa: CASSSYTSGNTIYF
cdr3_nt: TGTGCCAGCAGCTCTTACACCTCTGGAAACACCATATATTTT

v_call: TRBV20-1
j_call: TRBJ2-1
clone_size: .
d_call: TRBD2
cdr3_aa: CSAGGDLQVWTSGRTYNEQFF
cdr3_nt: TGCAGTGCCGGGGGGGACTTACAAGTGTGGACTAGCGGGAGGACATACAATGAGCAGTTCTTC

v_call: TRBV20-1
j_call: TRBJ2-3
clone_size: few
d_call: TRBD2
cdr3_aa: CSAPPGGSTDTQYF
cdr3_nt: TGCAGTGCTCCACCGGGGGGGTCAACAGATACGCAGTATTTT

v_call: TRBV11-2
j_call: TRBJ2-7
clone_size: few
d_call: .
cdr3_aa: CASSLDLTAEQYF
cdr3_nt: TGTGCCAGCAGCTTAGATCTGACAGCCGAGCAGTACTTC

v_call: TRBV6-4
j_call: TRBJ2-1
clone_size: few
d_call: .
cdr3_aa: CASSPWRSSYNEQFF
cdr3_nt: TGTGCCAGCAGTCCTTGGCGGAGCTCCTACAATGAGCAGTTCTTC

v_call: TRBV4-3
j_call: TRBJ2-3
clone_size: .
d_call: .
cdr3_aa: CASSQVGLNTDTQYF
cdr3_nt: TGCGCCAGCAGCCAAGTTGGTCTGAACACAGATACGCAGTATTTT

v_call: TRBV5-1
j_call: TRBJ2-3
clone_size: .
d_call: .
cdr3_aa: CASSFGAGSVDTQYF
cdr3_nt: TGCGCCAGCAGCTTTGGGGCGGGATCAGTTGATACGCAGTATTTT

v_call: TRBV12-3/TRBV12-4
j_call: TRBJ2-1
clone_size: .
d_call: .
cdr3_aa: CASSFGADFVEGQFF
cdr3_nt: TGTGCCAGCAGTTTTGGGGCGGACTTCGTGGAGGGGCAGTTCTTC

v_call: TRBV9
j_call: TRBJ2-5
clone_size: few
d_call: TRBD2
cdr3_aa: CASTFSGGPKETQYF
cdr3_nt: TGTGCCAGCACGTTCTCGGGAGGGCCTAAAGAGACCCAGTACTTC

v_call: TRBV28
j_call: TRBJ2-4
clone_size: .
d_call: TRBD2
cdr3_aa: CASVTSGGDIQYF
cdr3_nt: TGTGCCAGCGTGACTAGCGGGGGAGACATTCAGTACTTC

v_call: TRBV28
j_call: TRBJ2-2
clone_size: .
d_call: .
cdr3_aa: CAIPRGGNTGELFF
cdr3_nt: TGTGCCATCCCCCGGGGAGGTAACACCGGGGAGCTGTTTTTT

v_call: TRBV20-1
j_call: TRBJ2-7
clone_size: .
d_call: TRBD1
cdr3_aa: CSARRDRGSHEQYF
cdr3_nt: TGCAGTGCTAGAAGGGACAGGGGATCCCACGAGCAGTACTTC

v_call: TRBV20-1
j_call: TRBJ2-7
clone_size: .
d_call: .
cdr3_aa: CSALPAGYNQYF
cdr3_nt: TGCAGTGCCCTCCCAGCGGGCTACAATCAGTACTTC

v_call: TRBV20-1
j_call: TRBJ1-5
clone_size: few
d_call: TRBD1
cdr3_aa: CSAQTGRNQPQHF
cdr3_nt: TGCAGTGCCCAGACAGGGCGCAATCAGCCCCAGCATTTT